One and the same sample provided the 15 T cell receptor beta chains below, sequenced in a study of pediatric ulcerative colitis. Libraries were prepared by immunoSEQ multiplex PCR; TCRdb keeps only in-frame clonotypes and omits some of them. The sample has 20,000 or so clones; about 65% are singletons. One to two pinch biopsies were taken from the rectum during colonoscopy. Sample: gut tissue. All receptors come from a boy under 18 with severe ulcerative colitis.

V gene TRBV10-3 combines with J gene TRBJ1-1; weak D call: TRBD1 (5 bases). The CDR3 is 12 residues long. Per germline, CDR1 ENHRY and CDR2 SYGVKD. V gave up 10 bases and J gave up 1 base, with 10 bases separating them. CDR3 DNA: TGTGCCACCAGGGTAGGGAACACTGAAGCTTTCTTT. Translated: CATRVGNTEAFF.

The chain combines TRBV4-2 with TRBJ1-2; 8 bases fit TRBD1. The CDR3 is 15 amino acids. V lost 0 bases to trimming and J lost 7 bases; unmatched junction nucleotides: 7. Germline V gene sequence: CDR1 LGHNA, CDR2 YNFKEQ. CDR3 in amino acids: CASSQDPGQGGGYTF. Here the CDR3 DNA reads TGTGCCAGCAGCCAAGATCCCGGACAGGGTGGTGGCTACACCTTC.

The rearrangement uses TRBV9 and TRBJ2-3; a weak D match, TRBD2 (7 bases). V lost 2 bases and J lost 2, with 12 bases in between. The CDR3 covers 15 residues. Germline CDR1 reads SGDLS; CDR2 reads YYNGEE. CDR3 DNA: TGTGCCAGCAGCGTTGGGGGGGCCTTCACAGATACGCAGTATTTT. Translation gives CASSVGGAFTDTQYF.

This clone was seen more than once but under ten times. The chain is built from TRBV29-1 and TRBJ1-2, with a tentative D call TRBD1 (5 bases). Germline lookup yields CDR1 SQVTM and CDR2 ANQGSEA. The CDR3 loop spans 12 amino acids. Deletions cut 3 bases from V and 4 bases from J, with 9 bases between. CDR3 amino acids: CSVDMGGYGYTF. CDR3 coding DNA: TGCAGCGTTGATATGGGGGGCTATGGCTACACCTTC. Using reference TRBV29-1 and TRBJ1-2 for the parts outside the CDR3, the full variable domain is SAVISQKPSRDICQRGTSLTIQCQVDSQVTMMFWYRQQPGQSLTLIATANQGSEATYESGFVIDKFPISRPNLTFSTLTVSNMSPEDSSIYLCSVDMGGYGYTFGSGTRLTVV.

V gene TRBV6-5 combines with J gene TRBJ2-5; TRBD2 is a possible D gene (7 bases). Germline CDR1 and CDR2: MNHEY and SVGAGI. The CDR3 is 16 amino acids. V lost 4 bases and J 4 bases, leaving 19 bases between the germline ends. The CDR3 protein is CASSSLGGGGGETQYF. Here the CDR3 DNA reads TGTGCCAGCAGTTCCCTAGGAGGGGGGGGAGGAGAGACCCAGTACTTC.

The CDR3 bases are TGTGCCAGCAGCCCCCGGACAGGCCGGAGCTCTGAAGCTTTCTTT. This encodes CASSPRTGRSSEAFF. This chain connects TRBV14 to TRBJ1-1, with 7 nucleotides matching TRBD1. From germline, CDR1 is SGHDN and CDR2 FVKESK. With 4 bases clipped from V and 6 bases from J, the junction kept 11 bases outside the gene matches. This CDR3 is 15 amino acids long.

The chain combines TRBV7-6 with TRBJ2-3, with a weak D call TRBD2 (7 bases). CDR3 length: 15 amino acids. Germline V gene lookup returns CDR1 SGHVS and CDR2 FNYEAQ. V lost 5 bases to trimming and J lost 2 bases, with 14 bases between them. CDR3 residues: CASSRGAGVTDTQYF. In nucleotides, the CDR3 is TGTGCCAGCAGCCGGGGGGCCGGGGTCACAGATACGCAGTATTTT.

V is TRBV5-1 and J is TRBJ2-3, with TRBD2 identical over 7 bases. The germline CDR1 and CDR2 sequences are SGHRS and YFSETQ. With 2 bases clipped from V and 2 bases from J, the junction kept 11 bases outside the gene matches. There are 17 residues in the CDR3. The CDR3: CASSLKSSGPHTDTQYF. In nucleotides, the CDR3 is TGCGCCAGCAGCTTAAAATCTAGCGGACCCCACACAGATACGCAGTATTTT.

The genes are TRBV15 and TRBJ2-2; D might be TRBD1 or TRBD2, each matching 6 bases. Germline CDR1 is LNHNV and CDR2 is YYDKDF (reference sequence). V lost 1 base and J 0 bases, leaving 15 bases between the germline ends. The CDR3 covers 18 residues. In DNA form, the CDR3 reads TGTGCCACCAGCAGAGTTCCCCTGGGGGGCCCGAACACCGGGGAGCTGTTTTTT. Translating it yields CATSRVPLGGPNTGELFF.

DNA of the CDR3: TGTGCCAGCAGCTTAGGAGTCTGGGCTACCTACAATGAGCAGTTCTTC. It is translated as CASSLGVWATYNEQFF. This chain joins TRBV7-8 and TRBJ2-1; D is uncertain. This CDR3 comprises 16 residues. Germline assignment: CDR1 SGHVS and CDR2 FQNEAQ. V lost 1 base and J lost 2, with 12 bases in between.

This clone appeared once. This chain uses TRBV27 with TRBJ2-7; 9 bases fit TRBD1. Germline V gene data show CDR1 as MNHEY and CDR2 as SMNVEV (reference sequence). J lost 7 bases, V lost 5 bases, and 9 bases had no gene match. This CDR3 region has 14 residues. CDR3 region: CASSRGTGTEEQYF. DNA of the CDR3: TGTGCCAGCAGTCGAGGGACAGGGACTGAAGAGCAGTACTTC.

V and J are TRBV7-6 and TRBJ2-1; D possibly corresponds to TRBD2 (6 bases). This CDR3 has 15 residues. V was cut by 1 base and J by 8 bases, with 15 bases left in between. Looked up from germline, CDR1 is SGHVS and CDR2 is FNYEAQ. The CDR3 region is CASSLEGRAGDEQFF. DNA for the CDR3: TGTGCCAGCAGCTTAGAGGGTCGAGCGGGCGATGAGCAGTTCTTC.

This clone was picked up one time. The chain has TRBV25-1 and TRBJ2-5; D unclear. The V gene's germline CDR1 is MGHDK and CDR2 SYGVNS. Trimming took off 3 bases at V and 4 bases at J, with 6 bases between the two ends. CDR3 size: 12 residues. CDR3 sequence reads: CASSDRRETQYF. The DNA of the CDR3 is TGTGCCAGCAGTGACCGGAGAGAGACCCAGTACTTC.

The chain links TRBV11-2 to TRBJ1-1; TRBD1 might be the D (6 bases). Germline assignment: CDR1 SGHAT and CDR2 FQNNGV. The CDR3 extends over 12 amino acids. V dropped 7 bases and J dropped 6 bases, with 12 bases sitting between them. CDR3 in amino acids: CASTSGGPEAFF. DNA of the CDR3: TGTGCCAGCACCTCGGGGGGGCCTGAAGCTTTCTTT.

V usage is TRBV5-1 and J usage is TRBJ2-3; D is uncertain. Germline CDR1 SGHRS, CDR2 YFSETQ. The CDR3 runs to 14 residues. Trimming stripped 4 bases from V and 4 bases from J, with 13 bases between. As DNA, the CDR3 is TGCGCCAGCAGCGGAAGGCCGTGGTCAGATACGCAGTATTTT. It translates to CASSGRPWSDTQYF.